What follows describes a single T cell receptor beta chain. As yet, its antigen is unknown. This sample stems from a study of long-term antiretroviral therapy in people with HIV. Study-wide points: Blood dates from the mid-2000s to the late 2010s, possibly under older ART regimens. Viral resistance, ART adherence and therapy changes all lacked available data.

Each specimen consisted of about 0.85-11 million cryopreserved PBMC prior to extraction of DNA. Version v3.0 of the immunoSEQ assay was performed at survey level. The table came from immunoSEQ multiplex PCR; TCRdb's copy has only in-frame clones and leaves some out. The repertoire includes about 19,000 clones, about 80% of them detected once, and about 10% sits in the top ten. Germline V lookup: CDR1 MNHEY, CDR2 SVGAGI. The CDR3 spans 13 residues. The V end lost 6 bases, the J end lost 6 bases, and 12 bases lay between the germline ends. Sequenced material: unsorted PBMCs, taken 0.2 years after starting antiretroviral therapy. The chain combines TRBV6-5 with TRBJ1-5; the D gene is possibly TRBD1 (6 bases). This clonotype was sampled from a woman between 35 and 50 years old with HIV. The CDR3: CASSPGTLQPQHF. CDR3 nucleotide sequence: TGTGCCAGCAGCCCTGGGACACTTCAGCCCCAGCATTTT.